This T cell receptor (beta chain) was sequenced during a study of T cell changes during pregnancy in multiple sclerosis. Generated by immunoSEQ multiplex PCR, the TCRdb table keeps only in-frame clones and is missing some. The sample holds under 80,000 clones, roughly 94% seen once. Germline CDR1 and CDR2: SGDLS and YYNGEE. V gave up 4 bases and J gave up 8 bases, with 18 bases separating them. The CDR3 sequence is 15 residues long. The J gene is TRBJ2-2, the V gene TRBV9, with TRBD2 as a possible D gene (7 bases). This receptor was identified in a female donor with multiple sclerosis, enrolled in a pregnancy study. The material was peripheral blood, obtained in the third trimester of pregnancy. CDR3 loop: CASSPNGGPTGELFF. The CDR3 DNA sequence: TGTGCCAGCAGCCCAAACGGGGGGCCGACTGGGGAGCTGTTTTTT.